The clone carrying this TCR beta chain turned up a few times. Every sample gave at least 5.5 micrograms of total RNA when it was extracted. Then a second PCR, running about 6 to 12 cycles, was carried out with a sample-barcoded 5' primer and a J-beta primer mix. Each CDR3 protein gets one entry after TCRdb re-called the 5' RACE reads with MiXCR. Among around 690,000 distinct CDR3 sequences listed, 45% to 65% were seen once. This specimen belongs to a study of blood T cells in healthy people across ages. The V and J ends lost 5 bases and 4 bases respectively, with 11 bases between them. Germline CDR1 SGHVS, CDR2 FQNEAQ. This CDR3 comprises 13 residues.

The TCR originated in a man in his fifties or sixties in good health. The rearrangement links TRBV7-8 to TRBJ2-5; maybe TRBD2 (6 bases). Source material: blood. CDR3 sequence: CASSQTRAETQYF. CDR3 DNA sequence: TGTGCCAGCAGCCAGACTAGGGCAGAGACCCAGTACTTC.